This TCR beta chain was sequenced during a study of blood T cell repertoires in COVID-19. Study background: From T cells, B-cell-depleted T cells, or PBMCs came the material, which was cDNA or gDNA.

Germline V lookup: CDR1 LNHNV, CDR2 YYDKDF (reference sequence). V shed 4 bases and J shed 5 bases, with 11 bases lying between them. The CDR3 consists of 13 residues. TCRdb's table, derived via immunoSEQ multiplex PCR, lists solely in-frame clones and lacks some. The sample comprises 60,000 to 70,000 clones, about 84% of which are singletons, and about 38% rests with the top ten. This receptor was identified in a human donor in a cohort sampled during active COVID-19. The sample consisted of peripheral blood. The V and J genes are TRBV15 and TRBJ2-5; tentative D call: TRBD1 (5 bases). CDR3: CATSIDSGETQYF. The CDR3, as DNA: TGTGCCACCAGCATTGACAGTGGCGAGACCCAGTACTTC.